This T cell receptor beta chain was observed in a study of radiation and T cells in renal cell carcinoma. Broader study findings: In blood, top tumor clones expanded by 2 weeks, shrinking by 4. Pretreatment tumor biopsies were lacking, so baseline clonotypes are unknown.

Time point given: blood 4 weeks post-SBRT, at nephrectomy. Treatment indicated: 15 Gy SBRT to primary tumor, nephrectomy 4 weeks later. Nephrectomy followed 15 Gy stereotactic body radiation by 4 weeks. The tumor was a clear cell renal cell carcinoma. Germline CDR1 is SGHAT and CDR2 is FQNNGV. Trimming shortened V by 0 bases and J by 0 bases, and 8 bases separated the two germline ends. The CDR3 has 15 amino acids. Clones were read by immunoSEQ multiplex PCR, and TCRdb kept only the in-frame ones, dropping some. Of some 100,000 clones listed, around 80% are singletons. On this clone: The antigen remains unidentified.

The sequenced sample was blood, obtained from a patient whose treatment included radiotherapy and nephrectomy. The receptor comes from a man between 60 and 70 years old with renal cell carcinoma. J is TRBJ2-5 and V is TRBV11-2, with D possibly TRBD2 on 6 matching bases. This chain's CDR3 is CASSLDVADQETQYF. CDR3 nucleotide sequence: TGTGCCAGCAGCTTAGATGTAGCGGACCAAGAGACCCAGTACTTC.